The 5 T cell receptor beta chains presented below share a single source sample, sequenced in a study of regulatory T cells in long-lasting Graves disease. Arm-PCR of CDR3 regions and iRepertoire HTBI primers were the basis on which TCR beta libraries were built. One entry per CDR3 protein results from TCRdb running MiXCR on the multiplex PCR reads. Found here are some 470,000 distinct CDR3 sequences, roughly 21% of them singletons; the top ten hold roughly 6.9%. The time point is: persistent/refractory GD, antithyroid drugs over 5 years with positive TRAb. RNA isolated from PBMCs was used to make the TCR library. The source was peripheral blood mononuclear cells (PBMCs), collected when the disease was refractory, from a patient treated with antithyroid drugs. The receptors were sampled from a female donor with Graves disease.

This clonotype has more than one count but fewer than ten. The chain uses TRBV3-1 and TRBJ2-7; maybe TRBD1 (5 bases). Per the germline V gene, CDR1 is LGHDT and CDR2 is YNNKEL (reference sequence). The CDR3 is 14 residues long. Trimming took off 6 bases at V and 1 base at J, with 13 bases between the two ends. The CDR3 protein is CASRLGHASYEQYF. The DNA for the CDR3 is TGTGCCAGCAGGCTGGGGCACGCTTCCTACGAGCAGTACTTC.

This clonotype was detected ten times or more. The rearrangement joins TRBV6-1 to TRBJ1-4; D might be TRBD1 (5 bases). The germline V and J ends were trimmed by 5 bases and 4 bases, with 14 bases remaining between them. The CDR3 runs to 15 residues. Germline CDR1 reads MNHNS; CDR2 reads SASEGT. CDR3 loop: CASSRRGGLNEKLFF. The DNA of the CDR3 is TGTGCCAGCAGTCGCCGGGGGGGACTTAATGAAAAACTGTTTTTT.

As DNA, the CDR3 is TGTGCCAGCAGTTACGTGGGACTAGCGGGAGATGCGTTCTTC. Translation gives CASSYVGLAGDAFF. The chain employs TRBV6-2 or TRBV6-3 and TRBJ2-1, with 14 nucleotides matching TRBD2. V was clipped by 2 bases and J by 15 bases; unmatched bases: 6. The CDR3 sequence is 14 residues long. From germline, CDR1 is MNHEY and CDR2 SVGEGT.

This clonotype has more than one count but fewer than ten. The chain couples TRBV12-3 or TRBV12-4 to TRBJ1-5; 8 bases map to TRBD1. The CDR3 extends over 14 amino acids. The V segment lost 7 bases and the J segment 6 bases; nucleotides outside the gene matches: 8. For the CDR3, the DNA is TGTGCCAGCACTTTGGACAGGGAGGGTCAGCCCCAGCATTTT. Amino acids: CASTLDREGQPQHF.

The rearrangement uses TRBV15 and TRBJ1-1; tentative D call: TRBD1 (6 bases). Germline CDR1 LNHNV, CDR2 YYDKDF (reference sequence). With 0 bases removed from V and 7 bases from J, the gap between germline ends came to 15 bases. The CDR3 extends over 15 amino acids. The DNA of the CDR3 is TGTGCCACCAGCAGAGATGGGGGGGCGATGGGTGAAGCTTTCTTT. Protein product: CATSRDGGAMGEAFF.